This T cell receptor (beta chain) stems from a study of T cell responses to AZD1222 COVID-19 vaccine. Pooled together were second doses at about 4 or about 12 weeks. Findings of the study overall: The breadth and depth of Spike-specific TCRs increased once two AZD1222 doses had been given. A mostly white British donor set with more females was recruited, and clonal diversity was possibly underestimated.

In germline, CDR1 is SGHRS, CDR2 YFSETQ. Germline trimming cut 2 bases from V and 5 bases from J; bases unmatched to any gene: 3. The CDR3 consists of 13 residues. As for this clone: Its specificity is not known.

Profiling relied on immunoSEQ multiplex PCR, and the TCRdb table lists in-frame clones only, not all of them. Found here are some 110,000 clones, around nine tenths of them singletons; the top ten hold roughly 7%. Here the sequenced sample was peripheral blood, taken 28 days after the second AZD1222 dose. The clonotype originates from an adult who received the AZD1222 COVID-19 vaccine. The V gene is TRBV5-1, the J gene TRBJ2-5; 7 bases align to TRBD1. CDR3 loop: CASSLTGVETQYF. CDR3 sequence (DNA): TGCGCCAGCAGCTTAACAGGGGTGGAGACCCAGTACTTC.